The clone carrying this T cell receptor beta chain was recorded a few times. Generated by immunoSEQ multiplex PCR, the TCRdb table keeps only in-frame clones and is missing some. Found here are a few hundred thousand clones, about 89% of them singletons; the top ten hold roughly 1.9%. The data were obtained in a study of blood T cell repertoires in COVID-19. Turning to the study itself: For recovered donors of Cohort 3, there were two negative PCRs, clearance, or symptom resolution.

Trimming took 8 bases from V and 1 from J, leaving 11 bases between them. CDR3 length equals 14 residues. Germline V gene sequence: CDR1 MNHEY, CDR2 SMNVEV (reference sequence). What was sequenced was PBMCs or T cells enriched from blood (not recorded which). The TCR originated in a man in his forties in a cohort exposed to, infected with or recovered from COVID-19 (not recorded which). The chain links TRBV27 to TRBJ2-2; a weak D match, TRBD1 (5 bases). The CDR3, as DNA: TGTGCCAGCCGGCGGACACTGAACACCGGGGAGCTGTTTTTT. Encoded protein: CASRRTLNTGELFF.